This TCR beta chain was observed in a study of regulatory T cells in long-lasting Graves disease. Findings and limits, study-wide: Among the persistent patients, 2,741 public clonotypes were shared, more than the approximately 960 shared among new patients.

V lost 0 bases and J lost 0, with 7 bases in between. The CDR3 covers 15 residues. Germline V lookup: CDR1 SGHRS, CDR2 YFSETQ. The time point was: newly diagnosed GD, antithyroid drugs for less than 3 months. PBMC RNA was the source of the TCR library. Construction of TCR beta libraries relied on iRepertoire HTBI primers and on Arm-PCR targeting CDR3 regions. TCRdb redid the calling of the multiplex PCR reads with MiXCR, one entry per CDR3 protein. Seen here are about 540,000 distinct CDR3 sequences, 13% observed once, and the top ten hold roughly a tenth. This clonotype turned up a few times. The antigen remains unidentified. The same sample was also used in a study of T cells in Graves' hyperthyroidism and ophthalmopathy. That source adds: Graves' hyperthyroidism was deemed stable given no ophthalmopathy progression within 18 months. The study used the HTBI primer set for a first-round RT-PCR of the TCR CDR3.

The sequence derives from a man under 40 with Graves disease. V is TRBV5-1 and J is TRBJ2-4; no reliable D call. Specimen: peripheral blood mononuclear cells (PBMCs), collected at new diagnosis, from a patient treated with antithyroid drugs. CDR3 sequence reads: CASSLGTIAKNIQYF. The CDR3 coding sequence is TGCGCCAGCAGCTTGGGGACGATAGCCAAAAACATTCAGTACTTC.